What follows are 30 T cell receptor beta chains derived from one specimen sequenced in a study of blood T cell repertoires in COVID-19. The table came from immunoSEQ multiplex PCR; TCRdb's copy has only in-frame clones and leaves some out. The sample contains around 230,000 clones, roughly 89% of which appear only once. Sequencing was carried out using PBMCs or T cells enriched from blood (not recorded which). These receptor sequences come from a woman aged 25 to 45 with acute COVID-19.

The chain links TRBV5-1 to TRBJ2-3; D is ambiguous. CDR1 is SGHRS, CDR2 YFSETQ, per germline. This CDR3 has 16 residues. V dropped 1 base and J dropped 0 bases, with 12 bases sitting between them. As DNA, the CDR3 is TGCGCCAGCAGCTTGATGGCCGTGACTAGCACAGATACGCAGTATTTT. Translating gives CASSLMAVTSTDTQYF.

This clone appeared a few times. J is TRBJ1-4 and V is TRBV10-3, with TRBD1 as a possible D gene (6 bases). This CDR3 contains 12 residues. Germline V CDR1 and CDR2: ENHRY, SYGVKD. The CDR3 region is CAAQGTNEKLFF. CDR3 nucleotide sequence: TGTGCGGCACAGGGTACTAATGAAAAACTGTTTTTT.

The chain carries TRBV5-1 and TRBJ1-6; 8 bases fit TRBD1. CDR1 SGHRS and CDR2 YFSETQ come from the germline V gene. The length of the CDR3 is 15 residues. After removal of 3 bases from V and 8 bases from J, the junction contained 7 bases not matched to a gene. The CDR3, as DNA: TGCGCCAGCAGCTCCCGGACAGGGAAGGATTCACCCCTCCACTTT. Translation gives CASSSRTGKDSPLHF.

The chain recombines TRBV28 with TRBJ1-2; TRBD1 agrees at 7 bases. Germline-derived CDR1 and CDR2 are MDHEN and SYDVKM. CDR3 length: 15 amino acids. The trim removed 5 bases at V and 1 base at J, leaving 7 bases unmatched. The CDR3 is CASSTRDRSNYGYTF. In DNA, the CDR3 is TGTGCCAGCAGTACCCGGGACAGAAGTAACTATGGCTACACCTTC.

This sequence joins TRBV18 and TRBJ2-2; 8 positions match TRBD1. There are 16 residues in the CDR3. V gave up 1 base and J gave up 8 bases; unmatched junction bases: 9. Looked up from germline, CDR1 is KGHSH and CDR2 is LQKENI. The CDR3 region has the DNA TGTGCCAGCTCACCACGGCAGGGGGCCGAGTTAGGGGAGCTGTTTTTT. It is translated as CASSPRQGAELGELFF.

The chain employs TRBV4-2 and TRBJ2-2, with TRBD2 matching 9 bases. The CDR3 is 18 residues long. CDR1 and CDR2 (germline): LGHNA, YNFKEQ. V dropped 1 base and J dropped 0; count of bases not matched to a gene: 6. The chain's CDR3 is CASSQATSGGTNTGELFF. The DNA for the CDR3 is TGTGCCAGCAGCCAAGCTACCAGCGGGGGGACGAACACCGGGGAGCTGTTTTTT.

The rearrangement links TRBV7-2 to TRBJ2-4, with 8 bases fitting TRBD2. Per the germline V gene, CDR1 is SGHTA and CDR2 is FQGNSA. Unmatched junction bases numbered 3, after V lost 1 base and J lost 4 bases. The CDR3 sequence is 15 residues long. The CDR3 spells CASSLGPSGKNIQYF. CDR3 DNA sequence: TGTGCCAGCAGCTTAGGTCCTAGCGGGAAAAACATTCAGTACTTC.

The rearrangement joins TRBV5-6 to TRBJ1-2, with 8 bases matching TRBD1. This CDR3 region has 15 residues. V lost 3 bases to trimming and J lost 3 bases; unmatched junction nucleotides: 7. CDR1 is SGHDT and CDR2 is YYEEEE in the germline V gene. The CDR3 nucleotides are TGTGCCAGCAGCTCCACGGACAGGGCCCACTATGGCTACACCTTC. It translates to CASSSTDRAHYGYTF. Looking up the rest from reference TRBV5-6 and TRBJ1-2 gives the full variable domain: DAGVTQSPTHLIKTRGQQVTLRCSPKSGHDTVSWYQQALGQGPQFIFQYYEEEERQRGNFPDRFSGHQFPNYSSELNVNALLLGDSALYLCASSSTDRAHYGYTFGSGTRLTVV.

This chain's CDR3 is CATSRGGQGGVEQFF. The CDR3 region has the DNA TGTGCCACCAGCAGAGGGGGACAGGGAGGGGTAGAGCAGTTCTTC. This chain uses TRBV15 with TRBJ2-1; 9 bases are a match to TRBD1. The CDR3 has 15 amino acids. Germline lookup yields CDR1 LNHNV and CDR2 YYDKDF (reference sequence). The ends lost 1 base at V and 10 bases at J; junction bases unmatched: 8.

J is TRBJ2-5 and V is TRBV19, with a weak D call TRBD2 (5 bases). Germline loops: CDR1 LNHDA, CDR2 SQIVND (reference sequence). The CDR3 is 13 amino acids. Trimming removed 4 bases from V and 5 bases from J, with 11 bases in between. The CDR3 reads CASSTERAETQYF. The CDR3 bases are TGTGCCAGTAGTACAGAGAGGGCGGAGACCCAGTACTTC.

The chain uses TRBV5-1 and TRBJ2-7; the D gene is possibly TRBD2 (6 bases). V lost 5 bases and J 2 bases, leaving 17 bases between the germline ends. The CDR3 consists of 15 residues. Looked up from germline, CDR1 is SGHRS and CDR2 is YFSETQ. The CDR3, as DNA: TGCGCCAGCAGGATTGGTGGCGGGGCCACCTACGAGCAGTACTTC. Translation gives CASRIGGGATYEQYF.

The chain joins TRBV10-3 to TRBJ1-5, with 9 bases fitting TRBD1. Trimming removed 1 base from V and 8 bases from J; junction bases left unmatched: 9. Germline V CDR1 and CDR2: ENHRY, SYGVKD. The CDR3 sequence is 16 residues long. CDR3 bases: TGTGCCATCAGTGAGTGGGAACAGGGGGCACGTGAGCCCCAGCATTTT. Translation gives CAISEWEQGAREPQHF.

The chain couples TRBV30 to TRBJ1-5; 10 nucleotides match TRBD1. Germline CDR1 GTSNPN, CDR2 SVGIG (reference sequence). V was clipped by 2 bases and J by 6 bases; unmatched bases: 7. The CDR3 contains 15 residues. The CDR3 sequence is CAWSRIDRGPQPQHF. DNA for the CDR3: TGTGCCTGGAGTCGGATTGACAGGGGGCCTCAGCCCCAGCATTTT.

This clone was counted only a few times. The chain carries TRBV4-2 and TRBJ1-5, with 8 nucleotides matching TRBD1. Germline V lookup: CDR1 LGHNA, CDR2 YNFKEQ. The CDR3 runs to 16 residues. V dropped 4 bases and J dropped 8; count of bases not matched to a gene: 13. In nucleotides, the CDR3 is TGTGCCAGCAGCCTTACGACAGGGGCGATATTGGAGCCCCAGCATTTT. Protein: CASSLTTGAILEPQHF.

The gene calls are TRBV9 and TRBJ2-7, with a weak D call TRBD1 (5 bases). CDR3 size: 15 residues. The ends were cut back, 4 bases at V and 4 bases at J, with 18 bases in the middle. Germline V gives CDR1 SGDLS, CDR2 YYNGEE. This CDR3 reads CASSSGWGPGYEQYF. CDR3 bases: TGTGCCAGCAGCTCCGGATGGGGCCCTGGATACGAGCAGTACTTC.

The chain employs TRBV29-1 and TRBJ2-7; 8 nucleotides match TRBD1. Germline V lookup: CDR1 SQVTM, CDR2 ANQGSEA. With 5 bases clipped from V and 3 bases from J, the junction kept 6 bases outside the gene matches. This CDR3 is 13 amino acids long. CDR3 sequence: CSVLTGAGYEQYF. CDR3 sequence (DNA): TGCAGCGTTCTGACAGGGGCAGGCTACGAGCAGTACTTC.

The V gene is TRBV27, the J gene TRBJ1-4; TRBD1 matches 7 bases. Germline V gives CDR1 MNHEY, CDR2 SMNVEV (reference sequence). Germline trimming cut 6 bases from V and 4 bases from J; bases unmatched to any gene: 5. The CDR3 loop spans 14 amino acids. The CDR3 spells CASSPGQFNEKLFF. Here the CDR3 DNA reads TGTGCCAGCAGCCCGGGACAGTTTAATGAAAAACTGTTTTTT.

The chain combines TRBV21-1 with TRBJ1-1; the table's D call of TRBD1 was not tested on the DNA. TRBV21-1 is a recognized pseudogene. CDR3 length: 15 residues. CDR3 coding DNA: TGTGCCAGCAGCCCAGGACAGGGAATGGACACTGAAGCTTTCTTT. Its protein is CASSPGQGMDTEAFF.

This clone was seen a few times. The chain links TRBV19 to TRBJ2-2; unclear D gene. V was pared by 3 bases and J by 6 bases, with 8 bases between. Per germline, CDR1 LNHDA and CDR2 SQIVND (reference sequence). The length of the CDR3 is 13 residues. CDR3 in DNA: TGTGCCAGTAGTATCGGAGTGTCCGGGGAGCTGTTTTTT. This translates into CASSIGVSGELFF.

This chain connects TRBV5-1 to TRBJ2-7; tentative D call: TRBD2 (6 bases). Germline CDR1 reads SGHRS; CDR2 reads YFSETQ. Trimming stripped 0 bases from V and 3 bases from J, with 13 bases between. The length of the CDR3 is 15 residues. CDR3 region: CASSLGGGGFYEQYF. The CDR3 bases are TGCGCCAGCAGCTTGGGGGGAGGTGGATTCTACGAGCAGTACTTC. Filled out from reference TRBV5-1 and TRBJ2-7, the complete variable domain reads KAGVTQTPRYLIKTRGQQVTLSCSPISGHRSVSWYQQTPGQGLQFLFEYFSETQRNKGNFPGRFSGRQFSNSRSEMNVSTLELGDSALYLCASSLGGGGFYEQYFGPGTRLTVT.

V and J are TRBV9 and TRBJ1-4; D is undetermined. Germline V gene lookup returns CDR1 SGDLS and CDR2 YYNGEE. Trimming shortened V by 0 bases and J by 6 bases, and 9 bases separated the two germline ends. This CDR3 is built from 14 residues. The CDR3 spells CASSVATRDEKLFF. Written as DNA, the CDR3 is TGTGCCAGCAGCGTAGCTACGAGGGATGAAAAACTGTTTTTT.

This sequence joins TRBV27 and TRBJ2-1; tentative D call: TRBD1 (6 bases). Germline CDR1 reads MNHEY; CDR2 reads SMNVEV (reference sequence). CDR3 length: 16 residues. Trimming took off 4 bases at V and 2 bases at J, with 15 bases between the two ends. CDR3 coding DNA: TGTGCCAGCAGTTCTTTTAACAGGGAACCCTACAATGAGCAGTTCTTC. It yields the protein CASSSFNREPYNEQFF.

The rearrangement uses TRBV5-1 and TRBJ1-1; 8 bases map to TRBD1. Germline-derived CDR1 and CDR2 are SGHRS and YFSETQ. The CDR3 extends over 18 amino acids. Germline trimming cut 2 bases from V and 2 bases from J; bases unmatched to any gene: 14. The CDR3 loop reads CASSFSVPQGARNTEAFF. In DNA form, the CDR3 reads TGCGCCAGCAGCTTCTCGGTTCCCCAGGGGGCAAGAAACACTGAAGCTTTCTTT.

The CDR3 is CASSLQPTEAFF. The CDR3 DNA sequence: TGCGCCAGCAGCTTACAGCCCACTGAAGCTTTCTTT. The chain recombines TRBV5-1 with TRBJ1-1; unclear D gene. The CDR3 has 12 residues. Germline CDR1 and CDR2: SGHRS and YFSETQ. V was cut by 2 bases and J by 4 bases, with 6 bases left in between.

The rearrangement uses TRBV10-1 and TRBJ1-2, with D perhaps TRBD1 (6 bases). Looked up from germline, CDR1 is WNHNN and CDR2 is SYGVQD (reference sequence). V lost 8 bases to trimming and J lost 4 bases, with 20 bases between them. This CDR3 is built from 15 residues. The CDR3 DNA is TGCGCCAGCTACCGAAGGGACACAAAGATCTATGGCTACACCTTC. This gives the protein CASYRRDTKIYGYTF.

This sequence joins TRBV3-1 (or the pseudogene TRBV3-2) and TRBJ2-3; 9 nucleotides match TRBD2. Germline CDR1 reads LGHDT; CDR2 reads YNNKEL (reference sequence). This CDR3 has 16 amino acids. J was trimmed by 5 bases and V by 1 base; bases with no gene match: 7. The CDR3 DNA sequence: TGTGCCAGCAGCCAAGCGGCGGGGGGGCCTGGAGATACGCAGTATTTT. The encoded protein is CASSQAAGGPGDTQYF.

This rearrangement joins TRBV9 to TRBJ1-2; D not certain. Trimming removed 3 bases at V and 6 bases at J, with 6 bases between. The CDR3 totals 11 residues. Germline V gives CDR1 SGDLS, CDR2 YYNGEE. CDR3 DNA sequence: TGTGCCAGCAGCGACGGGAATGGCTACACCTTC. Protein product: CASSDGNGYTF. The variable domain in full, with the rest retrieved from reference TRBV9 and TRBJ1-2, is DSGVTQTPKHLITATGQRVTLRCSPRSGDLSVYWYQQSLDQGLQFLIQYYNGEERAKGNILERFSAQQFPDLHSELNLSSLELGDSALYFCASSDGNGYTFGSGTRLTVV.

This chain joins TRBV12-3 or TRBV12-4 and TRBJ2-7; TRBD2 is a possible D gene (6 bases). This CDR3 has 13 residues. V was shortened by 2 bases and J by 5 bases, with 10 bases between the two germline ends. The DNA for the CDR3 is TGTGCCAGCAGTTTACGGGGGAACCACGAGCAGTACTTC. It encodes CASSLRGNHEQYF.

The chain recombines TRBV2 with TRBJ2-1; D is perhaps TRBD2 (6 bases). The germline gives CDR1 SNHLY, CDR2 FYNNEI. V dropped 2 bases and J dropped 2 bases, with 16 bases sitting between them. This CDR3 contains 17 residues. The CDR3 is CASSEISRGNAYNEQFF. CDR3 nucleotides: TGTGCCAGCAGTGAAATCTCGCGGGGTAACGCCTACAATGAGCAGTTCTTC.

This clone was seen a handful of times. The chain employs TRBV3-1 (or the pseudogene TRBV3-2) and TRBJ1-1; the D gene is possibly TRBD1 (5 bases). Looked up from germline, CDR1 is LGHDT and CDR2 is YNNKEL (reference sequence). V was shortened by 1 base and J by 5 bases, with 11 bases between the two germline ends. The CDR3 covers 14 residues. The CDR3 loop is CASSQGTTVTEAFF. The CDR3 nucleotides read TGTGCCAGCAGCCAAGGTACGACAGTTACTGAAGCTTTCTTT.